This TCR beta chain comes out of a study of blood T cell repertoires in COVID-19. For the study at large: The United States, Italy and Spain were the sources of the acute and convalescent COVID-19 samples.

Sequenced by immunoSEQ multiplex PCR; TCRdb stores in-frame clones only, minus some. Seen here are tens of thousands of clones, 88% observed once, and the top ten hold over 20%. CDR1 is LGHDT, CDR2 YNNKEL, per germline (reference sequence). V lost 4 bases and J 0 bases, leaving 12 bases between the germline ends. The CDR3 consists of 15 residues. V gene TRBV3-1 (or the pseudogene TRBV3-2) combines with J gene TRBJ1-1; D is unresolved. Sequenced sample: peripheral blood. The receptor was isolated from a man in his 70s in a cohort sampled during active COVID-19. In DNA form, the CDR3 reads TGTGCCAGCAGCCCCCGACACTTCCTGAACACTGAAGCTTTCTTT. Protein: CASSPRHFLNTEAFF.